Presented here are 23 T cell receptor beta chains from one specimen sequenced in a study of blood T cell repertoires in COVID-19. The assay was immunoSEQ multiplex PCR, and TCRdb's table has in-frame clones only and misses some. The sample consists of around 140,000 clones, 75% to 90% of them appearing once. The sample consisted of PBMCs or T cells enriched from blood (not recorded which). The receptors shown here come from a man aged 50 to 60 who had recovered from COVID-19.

This chain connects TRBV6-4 to TRBJ1-1, with 9 positions matching TRBD1. Germline V lookup: CDR1 MRHNA, CDR2 SNTAGT. The CDR3 sequence is 15 residues long. The V and J ends lost 6 bases and 2 bases, in that order; junction bases with no gene match: 7. CDR3 coding DNA: TGTGCCAGCAGACCACAGGGGGCGGGAAACACTGAAGCTTTCTTT. Translating it yields CASRPQGAGNTEAFF.

The rearrangement links TRBV29-1 to TRBJ2-5, with 7 bases matching TRBD1. The CDR3 length is 13 residues. The V segment lost 1 base and the J segment 5 bases; nucleotides outside the gene matches: 4. From germline, CDR1 is SQVTM and CDR2 ANQGSEA. This CDR3 reads CSVEAQGKETQYF. CDR3 in DNA: TGCAGCGTTGAAGCACAGGGGAAGGAGACCCAGTACTTC.

The gene calls are TRBV19 and TRBJ1-5; D gene uncertain. The CDR3 totals 17 residues. Looked up from germline, CDR1 is LNHDA and CDR2 is SQIVND (reference sequence). The V and J ends lost 1 base and 0 bases respectively, with 13 bases between them. The CDR3 is CASSIVPAGGSNQPQHF. Here the CDR3 DNA reads TGTGCCAGTAGTATAGTTCCGGCAGGAGGTAGCAATCAGCCCCAGCATTTT.

The rearrangement links TRBV7-2 to TRBJ2-1, with 15 positions matching TRBD2. CDR3 length equals 16 residues. V was clipped by 2 bases and J by 8 bases; unmatched bases: 4. Germline assignment: CDR1 SGHTA and CDR2 FQGNSA. CDR3 sequence reads: CASSLRTSGRAHEQFF. DNA of the CDR3: TGTGCCAGCAGCTTACGGACTAGCGGGAGGGCCCATGAGCAGTTCTTC.

This clone was seen ten or more times. V is TRBV27 and J is TRBJ2-5; D remains ambiguous. Trimming took off 2 bases at V and 4 bases at J, with 11 bases between the two ends. The length of the CDR3 is 14 residues. Germline-derived CDR1 and CDR2 are MNHEY and SMNVEV (reference sequence). The CDR3 DNA follows: TGTGCCAGCAGTTTAAGGCAGGCAGGAGAGACCCAGTACTTC. This gives the protein CASSLRQAGETQYF.

Regarding this clone: The DNA is omitted, as the CDR3 cannot be located on it reliably, and the CDR3 follows TCRdb's listing. This chain joins TRBV6-2 or TRBV6-3 and TRBJ1-2; the listed D gene, TRBD1, was not tested against the DNA. CDR1 is MNHEY, CDR2 SVGEGT, per germline. The CDR3 comprises 15 residues, both ends counted. The CDR3 loop is CASSSSTPGNYGYTF.

This clone was counted ten times or more. The chain combines TRBV2 with TRBJ2-1, with a weak D call TRBD2 (7 bases). CDR3 size: 13 residues. The germline V gene encodes CDR1 SNHLY and CDR2 FYNNEI. The V end was cut by 7 bases, the J end by 8 bases, with 15 bases between. Here the CDR3 reads CASTRWEGDEQFF. CDR3 coding DNA: TGTGCCAGCACTCGATGGGAGGGGGATGAGCAGTTCTTC.

This rearrangement joins TRBV6-2 or TRBV6-3 to TRBJ1-5; unclear D gene. Between the trimmed V and J ends, which lost 6 bases and 4 bases, there was a span of 19 bases. This CDR3 has 16 residues. CDR1 is MNHEY, CDR2 SVGEGT, per germline. CDR3 nucleotide sequence: TGTGCCAGCAGCGACATTTATAACAGTAGAAATCAGCCCCAGCATTTT. Protein product: CASSDIYNSRNQPQHF.

The chain employs TRBV13 and TRBJ2-7; TRBD1 is a possible D gene (6 bases). Germline CDR1 reads PRHDT; CDR2 reads FYEKMQ (reference sequence). This CDR3 is built from 14 residues. V lost 0 bases, J lost 2 bases, and 8 bases lay in between. The CDR3 region is CASSLGQGAYEQYV. CDR3 nucleotides: TGTGCCAGCAGCTTAGGACAGGGTGCCTACGAGCAGTACGTC.

J is TRBJ1-1 and V is TRBV7-3; D may be TRBD1 (6 bases). Germline V CDR1 and CDR2: SGHTA, FQGTGA. V lost 4 bases and J 1 base, leaving 10 bases between the germline ends. The CDR3 is 14 residues long. The CDR3 sequence is CASSSQQGNTEAFF. Written as DNA, the CDR3 is TGTGCCAGCAGCTCCCAACAGGGGAACACTGAAGCTTTCTTT.

The chain recombines TRBV6-5 with TRBJ2-1; 9 bases match TRBD2. CDR1 MNHEY and CDR2 SVGAGI come from the germline V gene. J lost 4 bases, V lost 8 bases, and 9 bases had no gene match. The CDR3 sequence is 15 residues long. CDR3 residues: CASYNSGSGYNEQFF. The CDR3 DNA reads TGTGCCAGCTACAATAGCGGGAGTGGGTACAATGAGCAGTTCTTC.

The V call is TRBV7-2, the J call TRBJ1-5, with D possibly matching TRBD1 (5 bases). CDR1 and CDR2 (germline): SGHTA, FQGNSA. V was cut by 0 bases and J by 5 bases, with 11 bases left in between. This CDR3 comprises 15 residues. The CDR3 loop is CASSLAGGGYQPQHF. The CDR3 bases are TGTGCCAGCAGCTTAGCCGGGGGTGGTTATCAGCCCCAGCATTTT.

The chain joins TRBV7-3 to TRBJ1-1, with D possibly matching TRBD1 (5 bases). This CDR3 has 15 amino acids. V was pared by 0 bases and J by 5 bases, with 13 bases between. The germline gives CDR1 SGHTA, CDR2 FQGTGA. CDR3 in DNA: TGTGCCAGCAGCTTAACGAAACCGGGGGGAACTGAAGCTTTCTTT. Amino acid sequence: CASSLTKPGGTEAFF.

The J gene is TRBJ2-1, the V gene TRBV7-2, with TRBD2 matching over 14 bases. Germline CDR1 SGHTA, CDR2 FQGNSA. The CDR3 contains 18 residues. V was pared by 5 bases and J by 7 bases, with 13 bases of the junction left unmatched. CDR3 amino acids: CASSPRLTSGGVGNEQFF. In DNA form, the CDR3 reads TGTGCCAGCAGCCCTCGGCTGACTAGCGGGGGGGTTGGAAATGAGCAGTTCTTC.

V and J are TRBV5-8 and TRBJ1-2; TRBD1 matches at 10 bases. Germline loops: CDR1 SGHTS, CDR2 YDEGEE. This CDR3 has 14 amino acids. Unmatched junction bases numbered 3, after V lost 3 bases and J lost 4 bases. The CDR3 nucleotides read TGTGCCAGCAGCTCTCGACAGGGGGCCTATGGCTACACCTTC. Translating it yields CASSSRQGAYGYTF.

V and J are TRBV7-2 and TRBJ2-3; 12 bases line up with TRBD2. In germline, CDR1 is SGHTA, CDR2 FQGNSA. After removal of 5 bases from V and 1 base from J, the junction contained 1 base not matched to a gene. The CDR3 is 15 residues long. Here the CDR3 DNA reads TGTGCCAGCAGCCCTAGCGGGGGGGGCACAGATACGCAGTATTTT. Encoded protein: CASSPSGGGTDTQYF.

A few counts support this clone. The V call is TRBV5-1, the J call TRBJ1-1; D is unresolved. The CDR3 consists of 13 residues. Germline-derived CDR1 and CDR2 are SGHRS and YFSETQ. V lost 0 bases to trimming and J lost 0 bases, with 3 bases between them. The CDR3 region is CASSLGVNTEAFF. The CDR3 nucleotides read TGCGCCAGCAGCTTGGGAGTGAACACTGAAGCTTTCTTT.

As to this clone: Other DNA sequences in this specimen translate into the identical CDR3. This chain uses TRBV7-9 with TRBJ1-5; a weak D match, TRBD1 (6 bases). Germline CDR1 is SEHNR and CDR2 is FQNEAQ (reference sequence). V was trimmed by 4 bases and J by 3 bases, leaving 10 bases between them. This CDR3 region has 14 residues. The CDR3 protein is CASSSTGFNQPQHF. In nucleotides, the CDR3 is TGTGCCAGCAGCTCTACAGGGTTCAATCAGCCCCAGCATTTT.

The V gene is TRBV6-5, the J gene TRBJ1-2; D unresolved. Germline CDR1 and CDR2: MNHEY and SVGAGI. This CDR3 region has 14 residues. V was trimmed by 1 base and J by 4 bases, leaving 10 bases between them. DNA of the CDR3: TGTGCCAGCAGTTACTACTGGGAGCCCTATGGCTACACCTTC. It is translated as CASSYYWEPYGYTF.

The count of this clone is one. The chain recombines TRBV4-3 with TRBJ2-5, with 7 bases aligning to TRBD2. V was pared by 5 bases and J by 1 base, with 10 bases of the junction left unmatched. This CDR3 comprises 16 residues. Germline CDR1 LGHNA, CDR2 YSLEER. Written as DNA, the CDR3 is TGCGCCAGCAGCGACGGGGGGTGGCGGACCCAAGAGACCCAGTACTTC. Protein sequence: CASSDGGWRTQETQYF.

The chain links TRBV5-6 to TRBJ2-7; D may be TRBD1 (6 bases). The ends were cut back, 4 bases at V and 5 bases at J, with 16 bases in the middle. Germline values: CDR1 SGHDT, CDR2 YYEEEE. The CDR3 totals 14 residues. Here the CDR3 reads CASSELGGDDEQYV. CDR3 DNA: TGTGCCAGCAGCGAGTTAGGGGGTGATGACGAGCAGTACGTC.

The chain is built from TRBV5-4 and TRBJ2-5, with 9 bases that match TRBD2. The CDR3 spans 13 residues. Trimming cost V 4 bases and J 4 bases; bases outside gene matches: 2. The germline CDR1 and CDR2 sequences are SGHNT and YYREEE (reference sequence). The CDR3 DNA follows: TGTGCCAGCAGCAGTAGCGGGGGAGAGACCCAGTACTTC. Translated: CASSSSGGETQYF.

J is TRBJ1-2 and V is TRBV19; the match to TRBD1 covers 7 bases. This CDR3 comprises 13 residues. Germline-derived CDR1 and CDR2 are LNHDA and SQIVND (reference sequence). Trimming at V came to 4 bases and at J to 5 bases, leaving 4 bases not matched to a gene. The CDR3 DNA reads TGTGCCAGTAGTACCACAGGGGTTTATGGCTACACCTTC. Translating it yields CASSTTGVYGYTF.